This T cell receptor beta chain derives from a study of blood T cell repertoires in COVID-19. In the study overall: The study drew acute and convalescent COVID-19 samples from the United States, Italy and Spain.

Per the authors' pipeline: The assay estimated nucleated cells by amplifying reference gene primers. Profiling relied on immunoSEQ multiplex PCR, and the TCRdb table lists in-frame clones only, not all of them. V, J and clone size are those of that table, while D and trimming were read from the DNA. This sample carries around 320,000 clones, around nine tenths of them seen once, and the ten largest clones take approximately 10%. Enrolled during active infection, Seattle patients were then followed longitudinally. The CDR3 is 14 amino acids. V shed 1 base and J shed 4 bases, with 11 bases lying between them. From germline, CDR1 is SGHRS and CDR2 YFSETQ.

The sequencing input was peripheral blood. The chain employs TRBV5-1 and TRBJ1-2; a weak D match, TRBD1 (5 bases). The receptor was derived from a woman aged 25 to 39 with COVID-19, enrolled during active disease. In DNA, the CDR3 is TGCGCCAGCAGCTTGCGACAGAGCAGCTATGGCTACACCTTC. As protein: CASSLRQSSYGYTF.